This T cell receptor (beta chain) stems from a study of T cell responses to AZD1222 COVID-19 vaccine. The study, taken as a whole, reports: Clonal diversity was possibly underestimated, and the donors were mostly white British, with more females. Baseline antibody screening turned up just a handful of seropositive AZD1222 recipients. Dominant CD4 TCR responses targeted spike regions 160-218 and 743-854.

Sequenced by immunoSEQ multiplex PCR; TCRdb stores in-frame clones only, minus some. The sample has almost 35,000 clones; less than 90% are singletons. Comments on this clone: Its matching antigen is unknown.

V was clipped by 5 bases and J by 8 bases, with 18 bases between them. The CDR3 is 14 amino acids. CDR1 is SNHLY, CDR2 FYNNEI, per germline. The sequence was obtained from an adult in good health. V gene TRBV2 combines with J gene TRBJ1-2; TRBD1 might be the D (5 bases). The sequencing here drew on peripheral blood, taken on day 0 of AZD1222 vaccination. The CDR3 nucleotides read TGTGCCAGCAGTAACACAAGGGGACTGGGCGGCTACACCTTC. It codes for CASSNTRGLGGYTF.